The 11 T cell receptor beta chains given below trace back to one sample, sequenced in a study of blood T cell repertoires in COVID-19. The protocol was immunoSEQ multiplex PCR, while the TCRdb copy is restricted to in-frame clones and leaves out a portion. The sample records more than 100,000 clones, roughly 86% being singletons. The material sequenced was peripheral blood. Receptors originate from a woman between 55 and 75 years old with acute or convalescent COVID-19.

This chain uses TRBV9 with TRBJ1-1, with 8 bases fitting TRBD1. Trimming at V came to 4 bases and at J to 4 bases, leaving 6 bases not matched to a gene. There are 14 residues in the CDR3. Per germline, CDR1 SGDLS and CDR2 YYNGEE. CDR3 nucleotides: TGTGCCAGCAGCCTAACAGGGGGGACCACTGAAGCTTTCTTT. Encoded protein: CASSLTGGTTEAFF.

In DNA, the CDR3 is TGCGCCAGCAGCCCCCCCCCGGGAGCTAGCCGCTACAATGAGCAGTTCTTC. Amino acids: CASSPPPGASRYNEQFF. The V and J genes are TRBV4-1 and TRBJ2-1; D perhaps matches TRBD2 (6 bases). In germline, CDR1 is MGHRA, CDR2 YSYEKL. The CDR3 extends over 17 amino acids. Trimming removed 4 bases from V and 3 bases from J, with 19 bases in between.

This chain joins TRBV5-1 and TRBJ1-3, with TRBD1 as a possible D gene (6 bases). Germline CDR1 is SGHRS and CDR2 is YFSETQ. V lost 0 bases and J 1 base, leaving 14 bases between the germline ends. The CDR3 is 17 amino acids. The CDR3 sequence is CASSLVAQGLSGNTIYF. The CDR3 nucleotides read TGCGCCAGCAGCTTGGTTGCGCAGGGGTTGTCTGGAAACACCATATATTTT.

The genes are TRBV11-2 and TRBJ1-4; 10 bases are a match to TRBD1. Germline CDR1 and CDR2: SGHAT and FQNNGV. J gave up 10 bases and V 0 bases, and 5 bases lay outside the gene matches. The CDR3 covers 15 residues. The DNA for the CDR3 is TGTGCCAGCAGCTTAGACCGGGACAGGGGTGGAAAACTGTTTTTT. Amino acids: CASSLDRDRGGKLFF.

The chain has TRBV7-8 and TRBJ1-1; tentatively, D is TRBD1 (5 bases). CDR1 is SGHVS and CDR2 is FQNEAQ in the germline V gene. The length of the CDR3 is 12 residues. Trimming removed 1 base from V and 10 bases from J, with 10 bases in between. CDR3 coding DNA: TGTGCCAGCAGCTTAGTGGGGGGATCAGCTTTCTTT. This gives the protein CASSLVGGSAFF.

The chain employs TRBV6-5 and TRBJ1-2, with D unresolved. The CDR3 contains 13 residues. Trimming removed 7 bases from V and 3 bases from J, with 12 bases in between. Per the germline V gene, CDR1 is MNHEY and CDR2 is SVGAGI. The CDR3 loop is CASTLNRDYGYTF. The DNA for the CDR3 is TGTGCCAGCACCCTTAACCGCGACTATGGCTACACCTTC.

The chain links TRBV5-4 to TRBJ1-2, with 9 bases aligning to TRBD1. With 3 bases clipped from V and 3 bases from J, the junction kept 3 bases outside the gene matches. This CDR3 contains 14 residues. CDR1 is SGHNT and CDR2 is YYREEE in the germline V gene (reference sequence). CDR3 residues: CASSSGQGDYGYTF. In DNA, the CDR3 is TGTGCCAGCAGCTCGGGACAGGGAGACTATGGCTACACCTTC.

This clone was detected only a few times. The J gene is TRBJ2-3, the V gene TRBV2; D is perhaps TRBD1 (5 bases). Germline CDR1 SNHLY, CDR2 FYNNEI. V was clipped by 5 bases and J by 6 bases, with 6 bases between them. The CDR3 spans 11 residues. Written as DNA, the CDR3 is TGTGCCAGCAGTCGACAGGATACGCAGTATTTT. It encodes CASSRQDTQYF.

The chain joins TRBV30 to TRBJ2-2; D is perhaps TRBD1 (6 bases). Germline CDR1 and CDR2: GTSNPN and SVGIG (reference sequence). This CDR3 has 15 amino acids. V lost 0 bases and J lost 6, with 14 bases in between. CDR3 protein: CAWSVGAGYAGELFF. Written as DNA, the CDR3 is TGTGCCTGGAGTGTGGGGGCAGGATACGCCGGGGAGCTGTTTTTT.

A single count supports this clone. This chain connects TRBV3-1 (or the pseudogene TRBV3-2) to TRBJ1-6; no clear D. Germline V gene sequence: CDR1 LGHDT, CDR2 YNNKEL (reference sequence). This CDR3 has 14 residues. V was pared by 1 base and J by 5 bases, with 6 bases between. The CDR3 spells CASSQAGNNSPLHF. CDR3 sequence (DNA): TGTGCCAGCAGCCAAGCCGGGAATAATTCACCCCTCCACTTT.

V usage is TRBV6-5 and J usage is TRBJ1-5; no clear D. Trimming cost V 0 bases and J 5 bases, with 5 bases left between them. This CDR3 has 13 residues. The germline CDR1 and CDR2 sequences are MNHEY and SVGAGI. The CDR3 coding sequence is TGTGCCAGCAGTTACTCGAGGGATCAGCCCCAGCATTTT. Translating gives CASSYSRDQPQHF.